The next 15 T cell receptor beta chains were all read from a single sample in a study of radiation and T cells in renal cell carcinoma. Sample time point: blood 4 weeks post-SBRT, at nephrectomy. Treatment of the sample: 15 Gy SBRT to primary tumor, nephrectomy 4 weeks later. TCRdb keeps only in-frame clones here, not all; method: immunoSEQ multiplex PCR. Among under 100,000 clones listed, 85% were seen once. Specimen: blood, collected from a patient whose treatment included radiotherapy and nephrectomy. These receptors all come from a man aged 50 or older with renal cell carcinoma.

A single count supports this clone. The V call is TRBV5-4, the J call TRBJ1-1; D unclear. V lost 1 base, J lost 6 bases, and 13 bases lay in between. From germline, CDR1 is SGHNT and CDR2 YYREEE (reference sequence). The CDR3 has 14 amino acids. CDR3 region: CASSLSQIHPEAFF. CDR3 in DNA: TGTGCCAGCAGCTTGAGCCAAATTCACCCTGAAGCTTTCTTT.

This clone turned up a few times. This chain links TRBV11-3 with TRBJ2-1, with TRBD1 identical over 7 bases. The V gene's germline CDR1 is SGHNT and CDR2 YENEEA. V shed 3 bases, J shed 4 bases, and the junction held 3 bases outside the gene matches. CDR3 length equals 14 residues. The CDR3 sequence is CASSLGTAYNEQFF. The CDR3 DNA reads as TGTGCCAGCAGCTTGGGGACAGCTTACAATGAGCAGTTCTTC.

The chain employs TRBV21-1 and TRBJ2-2; the tabulated D call, TRBD1, remains unverified against the DNA. TRBV21-1 is a pseudogene. The CDR3 has 18 residues. CDR3: CASSPKGWGQAATGELFF. CDR3 nucleotide sequence: TGTGCCAGCAGCCCAAAGGGATGGGGGCAGGCCGCCACCGGGGAGCTGTTTTTT.

This clone was counted once. The chain couples TRBV11-3 to TRBJ1-2; maybe TRBD1 (5 bases). Germline V gives CDR1 SGHNT, CDR2 YENEEA. Trimming removed 2 bases from V and 6 bases from J, with 13 bases in between. The CDR3 runs to 14 residues. The CDR3 sequence: CASSLNPMTDGYTF. The DNA of the CDR3 is TGTGCCAGCAGCTTAAATCCCATGACAGATGGCTACACCTTC.

The chain carries TRBV30 and TRBJ1-3; D not resolved. The CDR3 consists of 13 residues. Germline loops: CDR1 GTSNPN, CDR2 SVGIG (reference sequence). V lost 2 bases to trimming and J lost 0 bases, with 5 bases between them. The CDR3 loop reads CAWSQSSGNTIYF. The DNA for the CDR3 is TGTGCCTGGAGTCAGAGCTCTGGAAACACCATATATTTT.

The chain has TRBV30 and TRBJ2-5, with D perhaps TRBD1 (5 bases). CDR3 length: 14 amino acids. Per the germline V gene, CDR1 is GTSNPN and CDR2 is SVGIG (reference sequence). The V end lost 3 bases, the J end lost 1 base, and 12 bases lay between the germline ends. The CDR3 protein is CAWRESTAQETQYF. DNA for the CDR3: TGTGCCTGGAGAGAGTCGACAGCCCAAGAGACCCAGTACTTC.

The J gene is TRBJ1-3, the V gene TRBV6-5; D uncertain. CDR1 and CDR2 (germline): MNHEY, SVGAGI. The CDR3 has 14 residues. The V end was cut by 3 bases, the J end by 3 bases, with 9 bases between. CDR3 bases: TGTGCCAGCAGTTATACCGCGGGTGGAAACACCATATATTTT. Its translation: CASSYTAGGNTIYF.

The chain has TRBV21-1 and TRBJ1-2; whether TRBD1, the table's D call, matches the DNA was not checked. TRBV21-1 is shown as a pseudogene. This CDR3 has 14 residues. CDR3 nucleotide sequence: TGTGCCAGCAGCAAGGGGGACAGGGACTATGGCTACACCTTC. Its protein is CASSKGDRDYGYTF.

The rearrangement uses TRBV19 and TRBJ1-2; a weak D match, TRBD1 (5 bases). The CDR3 is 16 residues long. V was clipped by 2 bases and J by 4 bases, with 17 bases between them. Germline V gives CDR1 LNHDA, CDR2 SQIVND (reference sequence). The CDR3 sequence is CASSISVPGFSYGYTF. The CDR3 DNA is TGTGCCAGTAGTATAAGTGTTCCAGGGTTCTCCTATGGCTACACCTTC.

The chain couples TRBV19 to TRBJ1-4, with 7 bases lining up with TRBD1. The CDR3 length is 14 residues. V lost 6 bases, J lost 1 base, and 2 bases stayed unmatched. Germline V CDR1 and CDR2: LNHDA, SQIVND (reference sequence). The CDR3 sequence is CASSRQGTNEKLFF. CDR3 in DNA: TGTGCCAGTAGCAGACAGGGAACTAATGAAAAACTGTTTTTT.

This chain links TRBV9 with TRBJ1-2, with D unclear. Looked up from germline, CDR1 is SGDLS and CDR2 is YYNGEE. CDR3 length: 13 amino acids. V was trimmed by 0 bases and J by 7 bases, leaving 10 bases between them. The CDR3 DNA reads as TGTGCCAGCAGCGTAGAGGATCGAGCTGGCTACACCTTC. This encodes CASSVEDRAGYTF.

This rearrangement joins TRBV6-1 to TRBJ2-1; 7 bases match TRBD2. The V gene's germline CDR1 is MNHNS and CDR2 SASEGT. The CDR3 consists of 16 residues. The V gene end was trimmed by 1 base and the J gene end by 9 bases; junction bases not matched to a gene: 12. CDR3 coding DNA: TGTGCCAGCAGTGAAGGGACTCCGGGAGGTGTTAGTGAGCAGTTCTTC. Residues: CASSEGTPGGVSEQFF.

CDR3 residues: CASLQPSPYNEQFF. The CDR3 coding sequence is TGTGCCAGCCTGCAGCCCAGTCCCTACAATGAGCAGTTCTTC. This rearrangement joins TRBV28 to TRBJ2-1; D gene uncertain. The CDR3 loop spans 14 amino acids. Trimming left V 8 bases short and J 2 bases short, with 13 bases between. Germline lookup yields CDR1 MDHEN and CDR2 SYDVKM.

The chain links TRBV15 to TRBJ2-7; 8 positions agree with TRBD1. The V gene end was trimmed by 7 bases and the J gene end by 2 bases; junction bases not matched to a gene: 10. This CDR3 is built from 15 residues. Looked up from germline, CDR1 is LNHNV and CDR2 is YYDKDF (reference sequence). CDR3 sequence (DNA): TGTGCCACCAACAAACGGGACAGGCCAGCCTACGAGCAGTACTTC. It encodes CATNKRDRPAYEQYF. Looking up the rest from reference TRBV15 and TRBJ2-7 gives the full variable domain: DAMVIQNPRYQVTQFGKPVTLSCSQTLNHNVMYWYQQKSSQAPKLLFHYYDKDFNNEADTPDNFQSRRPNTSFCFLDIRSPGLGDTAMYLCATNKRDRPAYEQYFGPGTRLTVT.

This clone was seen a handful of times. The genes are TRBV2 and TRBJ1-1; D is uncertain. CDR3 size: 14 residues. Trimming stripped 2 bases from V and 6 bases from J, with 13 bases between. From germline, CDR1 is SNHLY and CDR2 FYNNEI. As DNA, the CDR3 is TGTGCCAGCAGTGAACCACGTGTATCTTCTGAAGCTTTCTTT. It yields the protein CASSEPRVSSEAFF.